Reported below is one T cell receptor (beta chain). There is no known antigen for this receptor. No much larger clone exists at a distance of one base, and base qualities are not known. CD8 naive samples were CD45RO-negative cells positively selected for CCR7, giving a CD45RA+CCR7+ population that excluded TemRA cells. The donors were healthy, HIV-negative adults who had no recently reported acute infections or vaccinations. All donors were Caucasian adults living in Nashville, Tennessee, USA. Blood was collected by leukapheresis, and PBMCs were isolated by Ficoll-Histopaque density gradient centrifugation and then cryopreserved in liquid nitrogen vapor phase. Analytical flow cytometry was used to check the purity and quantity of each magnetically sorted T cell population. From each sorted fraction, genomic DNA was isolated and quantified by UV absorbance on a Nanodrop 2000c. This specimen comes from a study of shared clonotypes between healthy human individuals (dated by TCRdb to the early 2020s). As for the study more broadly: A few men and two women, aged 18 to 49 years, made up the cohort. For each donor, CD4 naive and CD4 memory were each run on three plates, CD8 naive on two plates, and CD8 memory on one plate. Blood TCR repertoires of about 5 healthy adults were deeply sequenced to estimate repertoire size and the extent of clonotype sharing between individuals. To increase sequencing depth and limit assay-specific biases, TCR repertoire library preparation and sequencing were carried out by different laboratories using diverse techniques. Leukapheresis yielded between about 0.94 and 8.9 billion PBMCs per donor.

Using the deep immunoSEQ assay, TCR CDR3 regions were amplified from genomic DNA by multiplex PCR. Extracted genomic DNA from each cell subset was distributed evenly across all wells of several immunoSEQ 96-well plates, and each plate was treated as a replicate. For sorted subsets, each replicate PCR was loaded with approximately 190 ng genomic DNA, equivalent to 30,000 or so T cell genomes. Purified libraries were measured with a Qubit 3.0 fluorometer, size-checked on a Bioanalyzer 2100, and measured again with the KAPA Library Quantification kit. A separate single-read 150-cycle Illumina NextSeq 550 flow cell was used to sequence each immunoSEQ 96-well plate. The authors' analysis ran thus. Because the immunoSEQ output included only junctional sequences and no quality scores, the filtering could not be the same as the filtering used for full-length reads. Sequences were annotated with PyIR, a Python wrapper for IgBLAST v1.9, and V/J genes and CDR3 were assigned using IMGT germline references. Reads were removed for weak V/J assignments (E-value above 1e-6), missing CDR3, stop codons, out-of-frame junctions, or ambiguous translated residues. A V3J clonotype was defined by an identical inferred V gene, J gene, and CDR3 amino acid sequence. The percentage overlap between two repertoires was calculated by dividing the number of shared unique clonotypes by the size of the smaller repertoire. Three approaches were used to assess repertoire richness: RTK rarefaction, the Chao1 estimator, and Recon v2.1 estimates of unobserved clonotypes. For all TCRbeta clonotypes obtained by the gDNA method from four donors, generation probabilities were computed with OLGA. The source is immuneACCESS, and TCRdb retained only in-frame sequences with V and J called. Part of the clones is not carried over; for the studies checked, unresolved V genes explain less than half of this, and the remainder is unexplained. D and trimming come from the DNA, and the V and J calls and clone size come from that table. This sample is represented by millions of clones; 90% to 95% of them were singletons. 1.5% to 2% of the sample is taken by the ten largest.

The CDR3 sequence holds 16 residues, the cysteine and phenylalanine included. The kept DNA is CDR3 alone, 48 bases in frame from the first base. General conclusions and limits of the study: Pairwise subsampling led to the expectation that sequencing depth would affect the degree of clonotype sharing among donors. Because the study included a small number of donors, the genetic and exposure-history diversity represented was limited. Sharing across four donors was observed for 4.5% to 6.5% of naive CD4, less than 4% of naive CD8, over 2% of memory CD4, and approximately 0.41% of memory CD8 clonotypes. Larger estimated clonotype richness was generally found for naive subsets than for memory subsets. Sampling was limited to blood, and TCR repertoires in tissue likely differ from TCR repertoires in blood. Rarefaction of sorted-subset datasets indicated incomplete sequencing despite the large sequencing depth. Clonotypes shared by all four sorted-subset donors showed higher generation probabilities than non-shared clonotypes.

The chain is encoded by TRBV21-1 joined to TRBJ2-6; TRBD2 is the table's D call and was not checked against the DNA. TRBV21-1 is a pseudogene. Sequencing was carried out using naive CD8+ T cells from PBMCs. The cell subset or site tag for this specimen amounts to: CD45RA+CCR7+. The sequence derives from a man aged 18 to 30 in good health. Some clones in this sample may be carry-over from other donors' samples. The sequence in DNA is TGTGCCAGCCCGCCTCTCTCTAGATCCGGGGCCAACGTCCTGACTTTC. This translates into CASPPLSRSGANVLTF.